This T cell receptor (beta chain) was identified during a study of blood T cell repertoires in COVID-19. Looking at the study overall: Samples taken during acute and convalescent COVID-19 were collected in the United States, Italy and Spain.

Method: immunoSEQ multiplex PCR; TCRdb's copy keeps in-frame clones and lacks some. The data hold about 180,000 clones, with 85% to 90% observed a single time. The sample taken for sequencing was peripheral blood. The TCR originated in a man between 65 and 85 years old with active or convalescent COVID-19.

CDR3 nucleotides: TGTGCCAGCAGCCCCTTCTCTGGAAACACCATATATTTT. Translating it yields CASSPFSGNTIYF. This chain joins TRBV9 and TRBJ1-3; the D is unclear. The V and J ends lost 4 bases and 0 bases respectively, with 5 bases between them. Germline assignment: CDR1 SGDLS and CDR2 YYNGEE. The CDR3 is made up of 13 amino acids. The full variable domain, completed using reference TRBV9 and TRBJ1-3, is DSGVTQTPKHLITATGQRVTLRCSPRSGDLSVYWYQQSLDQGLQFLIQYYNGEERAKGNILERFSAQQFPDLHSELNLSSLELGDSALYFCASSPFSGNTIYFGEGSWLTVV.